These 8 T cell receptor beta chains were sequenced from one sample in a study of Ad26.COV2.S vaccination and SARS-CoV-2 variants. Data came from immunoSEQ multiplex PCR; TCRdb stores just in-frame clones and leaves some out. The table includes some 520,000 clones, roughly 85% detected once. Documented treatment: roughly 20 received Ad26.COV2.S at low or high dose, single or two shots; several received placebo; per-sample allocation not given. Samples came from day 63 after the first vaccine or placebo injection. The specimen comprised peripheral blood, sampled in a trial of Ad26.COV2.S vaccine versus placebo. The source is a person aged 18-60 years who received the Ad26.COV2.S COVID-19 vaccine or a placebo.

This clone appeared once. The chain links TRBV4-3 to TRBJ1-5; 7 bases align to TRBD1. The J segment lost 5 bases and the V segment lost 5 bases, leaving 6 bases of the junction unmatched. Germline V gene sequence: CDR1 LGHNA, CDR2 YSLEER. The CDR3 loop spans 14 amino acids. The CDR3 nucleotides are TGCGCCAGCAGCTCTCGACAGGGTGATCAGCCCCAGCATTTT. Protein: CASSSRQGDQPQHF.

CDR3 coding DNA: TGTGCCAGCAGTTTTTTTGGCGGGAAGAACTACGAGCAGTACTTC. It yields the protein CASSFFGGKNYEQYF. V and J are TRBV28 and TRBJ2-7, with D maybe TRBD2 (6 bases). Trimming took off 3 bases at V and 3 bases at J, with 15 bases between the two ends. Germline V gives CDR1 MDHEN, CDR2 SYDVKM. There are 15 residues in the CDR3.

The chain has TRBV4-3 and TRBJ2-1, with no clear D. Trimming removed 0 bases at V and 10 bases at J, with 10 bases between. The CDR3 is made up of 13 amino acids. Germline CDR1 and CDR2: LGHNA and YSLEER. The CDR3 spells CASSQENLGEQFF. For the CDR3, the DNA is TGCGCCAGCAGCCAAGAAAACTTAGGGGAGCAGTTCTTC.

The table lists this clone with a count of one. V gene TRBV4-2 combines with J gene TRBJ2-3; the D is unclear. The CDR3 sequence is 15 residues long. Trimming left V 0 bases short and J 1 base short, with 8 bases between. Per germline, CDR1 LGHNA and CDR2 YNFKEQ. The DNA for the CDR3 is TGTGCCAGCAGCCAAGACCCCCGGGGCACAGATACGCAGTATTTT. Amino acids: CASSQDPRGTDTQYF.

This clone came up a few times. The chain couples TRBV5-1 to TRBJ1-5; unclear D gene. Deletions cut 4 bases from V and 7 bases from J, with 18 bases between. The germline CDR1 and CDR2 sequences are SGHRS and YFSETQ. The CDR3 contains 15 residues. The CDR3 DNA sequence: TGCGCCAGCAGCCCCGCCGGGAACCAGTGGCAGCCCCAGCATTTT. Its translation: CASSPAGNQWQPQHF.

This clone was seen more than once but under ten times. CDR3 sequence reads: CASKRTETDYGYTF. CDR3 bases: TGTGCCAGCAAAAGGACGGAGACTGACTATGGCTACACCTTC. V is TRBV7-8 and J is TRBJ1-2; D uncertain. The CDR3 has 14 residues. The germline CDR1 and CDR2 sequences are SGHVS and FQNEAQ. The V and J ends lost 7 bases and 3 bases respectively, with 15 bases between them.

The table lists this clone with a count of one. DNA for the CDR3: TGTGCCAGCTCACTGGACAGGGTTGAAAAACTGTTTTTT. It translates to CASSLDRVEKLFF. The V gene is TRBV18, the J gene TRBJ1-4, with TRBD1 identical over 8 bases. This CDR3 has 13 residues. The ends lost 4 bases at V and 7 bases at J; junction bases unmatched: 2. In germline, CDR1 is KGHSH, CDR2 LQKENI.

The chain employs TRBV18 and TRBJ2-7; D may be TRBD2 (6 bases). CDR1 and CDR2 from the germline V gene are KGHSH and LQKENI. CDR3 length: 14 residues. The ends were cut back, 3 bases at V and 6 bases at J, with 15 bases in the middle. The CDR3 reads CASSPGTYTSEQYF. The CDR3 DNA is TGTGCCAGCTCACCCGGGACTTACACCTCCGAGCAGTACTTC.